One and the same sample provided the 13 T cell receptor beta chains below, sequenced in a study of T cells in localized non-small cell lung cancer. Method: immunoSEQ multiplex PCR; TCRdb's copy keeps in-frame clones and lacks some. This table has tens of thousands of clones, under 95% appearing once. The source material was peripheral blood mononuclear cells, sampled before any cancer treatment. The receptors come from a female donor at least 60 years old with stage II lung adenocarcinoma.

The chain employs TRBV7-6 and TRBJ2-5, with unresolved D. Germline assignment: CDR1 SGHVS and CDR2 FNYEAQ. V was shortened by 8 bases and J by 7 bases, with 14 bases between the two germline ends. The CDR3 covers 12 residues. The CDR3, as DNA: TGTGCCAGCCGGAGTGCCGTGGGGACCCAGTACTTC. Encoded protein: CASRSAVGTQYF.

This clone appeared a few times. This chain links TRBV9 with TRBJ1-6; D possibly corresponds to TRBD1 (5 bases). The CDR3 runs 15 residues. Trimming pared 3 bases from V and 8 bases from J, leaving 15 bases between. The germline gives CDR1 SGDLS, CDR2 YYNGEE. This CDR3 reads CASSASGTDYSPLHF. The CDR3 DNA reads as TGTGCCAGCAGCGCTTCCGGGACGGACTATTCACCCCTCCACTTT.

This chain uses TRBV29-1 with TRBJ1-1, with 8 bases aligning to TRBD1. The germline gives CDR1 SQVTM, CDR2 ANQGSEA. With V trimmed by 7 bases and J by 1 base, 5 bases remained unmatched. This CDR3 is built from 13 residues. This CDR3 reads CSAGQGKNTEAFF. The DNA for the CDR3 is TGCAGCGCCGGACAGGGAAAGAACACTGAAGCTTTCTTT.

V and J are TRBV9 and TRBJ2-5; the match to TRBD1 covers 8 bases. The J segment lost 6 bases and the V segment lost 0 bases, leaving 7 bases of the junction unmatched. The CDR3 runs to 15 residues. Germline CDR1 and CDR2: SGDLS and YYNGEE. CDR3 bases: TGTGCCAGCAGCGTAGGCTGGGGGACAGGACAGACCCAGTACTTC. Its protein is CASSVGWGTGQTQYF.

This chain links TRBV27 with TRBJ1-5; D is possibly TRBD1 (5 bases). From germline, CDR1 is MNHEY and CDR2 SMNVEV (reference sequence). Trimming shortened V by 5 bases and J by 6 bases, and 20 bases separated the two germline ends. The CDR3 runs 16 residues. The CDR3 coding sequence is TGTGCCAGCAGTCGGGAGGGCCCGAGGGACGCTCAGCCCCAGCATTTT. Protein: CASSREGPRDAQPQHF.

The chain employs TRBV28 and TRBJ1-4, with D tentatively TRBD1 (5 bases). Trimming took 6 bases from V and 8 from J, leaving 10 bases between them. Per the germline V gene, CDR1 is MDHEN and CDR2 is SYDVKM. The CDR3 is made up of 12 amino acids. This chain's CDR3 is CASSRRQEKLFF. CDR3 sequence (DNA): TGTGCCAGCAGCCGTAGACAGGAAAAACTGTTTTTT.

V is TRBV19 and J is TRBJ1-5; D ambiguous. Per the germline V gene, CDR1 is LNHDA and CDR2 is SQIVND (reference sequence). The CDR3 is 15 amino acids. Trimming shortened V by 10 bases and J by 7 bases, and 23 bases separated the two germline ends. The CDR3 DNA follows: TGTGCCACCCAATACGGCCGGACGTCGGGGCAGCCCCAGCATTTT. The encoded protein is CATQYGRTSGQPQHF.

This chain links TRBV7-2 with TRBJ2-3, with D perhaps TRBD1 (6 bases). The CDR3 totals 15 residues. From germline, CDR1 is SGHTA and CDR2 FQGNSA. Trimming removed 5 bases at V and 6 bases at J, with 18 bases between. CDR3 bases: TGTGCCAGCAGCAAATCAGGGGCCGAGGGGGATACGCAGTATTTT. Encoded protein: CASSKSGAEGDTQYF.

This chain links TRBV19 with TRBJ1-5; D uncertain. Trimming cost V 0 bases and J 9 bases, with 9 bases left between them. The CDR3 spans 13 residues. Germline V gene lookup returns CDR1 LNHDA and CDR2 SQIVND (reference sequence). The CDR3 bases are TGTGCCAGTAGTATAGATCTAGAGAGGCCCCAGCATTTT. The encoded protein is CASSIDLERPQHF.

This clone has just one count. The J gene is TRBJ2-7, the V gene TRBV5-6, with 11 bases identical to TRBD2. The CDR3 is 18 residues long. Germline CDR1 SGHDT, CDR2 YYEEEE. Trimming took 0 bases from V and 3 from J; bases not matched to a gene: 11. Here the CDR3 reads CASSLGELRLAGNYEQYF. CDR3 DNA sequence: TGTGCCAGCAGCTTGGGTGAACTCAGACTAGCGGGGAACTACGAGCAGTACTTC.

The chain joins TRBV7-2 to TRBJ2-2; TRBD1 might be the D (5 bases). The CDR3 spans 13 residues. The ends were cut back, 6 bases at V and 3 bases at J, with 8 bases in the middle. In germline, CDR1 is SGHTA, CDR2 FQGNSA. CDR3 region: CASSPQDTGELFF. CDR3 bases: TGTGCCAGCAGTCCACAGGACACCGGGGAGCTGTTTTTT.

CDR3 loop: CASSGAWDNQPQHF. The CDR3 bases are TGTGCTTCCTCCGGGGCCTGGGACAATCAGCCCCAGCATTTT. The J gene is TRBJ1-5, the V gene TRBV9, with D possibly TRBD1 on 5 matching bases. CDR1 is SGDLS and CDR2 is YYNGEE in the germline V gene. CDR3 length: 14 residues.

V usage is TRBV11-3 and J usage is TRBJ2-7; 7 nucleotides line up with TRBD1. Germline V gene data show CDR1 as SGHNT and CDR2 as YENEEA. This CDR3 is built from 13 residues. V dropped 4 bases and J dropped 3; count of bases not matched to a gene: 3. CDR3 sequence: CASSSGQDYEQYF. Here the CDR3 DNA reads TGTGCCAGCAGCTCCGGACAGGACTACGAGCAGTACTTC. The complete variable domain, with remaining parts taken from reference TRBV11-3 and TRBJ2-7, reads EAGVVQSPRYKIIEKKQPVAFWCNPISGHNTLYWYLQNLGQGPELLIRYENEEAVDDSQLPKDRFSAERLKGVDSTLKIQPAELGDSAVYLCASSSGQDYEQYFGPGTRLTVT.